This T cell receptor (beta chain) was captured by sequencing in a study of Ad26.COV2.S vaccination and SARS-CoV-2 variants (dated by TCRdb to the early 2020s). Looking at the study overall: Donors in the vaccine arm were drawn from COV1001, a multicentre, randomized, double-blind, placebo-controlled phase I-IIa trial testing Ad26.COV2.S in healthy adults. TCRbeta repertoire sequencing was used to assess the specificity and breadth of SARS-CoV-2-reactive T cell receptors after Ad26.COV2.S vaccination. Ad26.COV2.S was administered intramuscularly at a dose of 5x10^10 or 1x10^11 viral particles, either as one shot or as two shots given 56 days apart. Trial participants were randomized into five groups of five: low-dose or high-dose Ad26.COV2.S given once or twice, or placebo on both occasions. Throughout the experiments and outcome assessment, investigators stayed blinded to trial group allocation. A total of approximately 32 samples were included in the TCR-sequenced set, comprising 19 Ad26.COV2.S vaccine recipients, 5 placebo recipients and 8 SARS-CoV-2 convalescent individuals. Findings and caveats that apply to the study as a whole: According to the authors, total T cell responses may have been underestimated by the TCR breadth and depth analyses. After vaccination, spike-specific CD8+ and CD4+ T cell responses were reported to show substantial breadth. Spike-specific TCR breadth was higher in Ad26.COV2.S recipients than in placebo recipients (P = 0.0014). The study lacked the statistical power to compare responses across vaccine doses or regimens. Comparable non-spike TCR breadth was observed between vaccine and placebo recipients, consistent with only spike being contained in the vaccine.

The immunoSEQ Assay was used to sequence TCRbeta CDR3 regions. After extraction, genomic DNA underwent amplification by bias-controlled multiplex PCR, followed by high-throughput sequencing. Per the authors' processing: Collapsing and filtering of sequences were performed to quantify the absolute abundance of each unique TCRbeta CDR3 region. T cell fraction was estimated by normalization of TCRbeta template counts to usable DNA, with usable DNA being measured through amplification of reference genes present in all nucleated cells. Repertoire TCRs were annotated as SARS-CoV-2-specific by exact matching of V gene, CDR3 amino acid sequence and J gene to a known reactive TCR set. The reference SARS-CoV-2 TCR set was derived from MIRA and filtered for enrichment in COVID-19-positive ImmuneCODE repertoires, a step that removed public or cross-reactive TCRs. Using the MIRA antigens, annotated TCRs were further analysed by specific ORF or by position within an ORF. Breadth was defined as the number of annotated unique rearrangements divided by the total number of unique productive rearrangements, and depth was defined as the summed frequency of the annotated unique rearrangements. Two-sided Wilcoxon rank-sum tests were used to compare TCR breadth between groups. TCRdb limited this immuneACCESS table to in-frame rearrangements with V and J called. A share of clones is missing; checked studies link under half to unresolved V genes, and the rest is unexplained. V and J calls and clone size follow that table, whereas D and trimming were derived from the DNA. In all, the sample holds hundreds of thousands of clones, and around 86% of those were seen once. About 3% of the sample is in the top ten clones.

Note on this clone: Its antigen is currently not known. Base-call qualities are not available, and no considerably larger clone is one nucleotide away.

CDR1 and CDR2, looked up from the germline V gene, are SGHTA and FQGNSA. Relative to germline, V is 8 bases shorter and J is 2 bases shorter, with 13 bases between their ends. The CDR3, from cysteine to phenylalanine, totals 13 residues. Only the CDR3 DNA stays, 39 bases, in frame from base 1. The treatment or condition label, as the study defines it: around 19 received Ad26.COV2.S at low or high dose, single or two shots; 5 received placebo; per-sample allocation not given. For vaccine and placebo recipients, repertoires were sequenced using samples collected on day 63 after the first injection. Cohort 1b enrolled about 25 adults aged 18-55 years at a single site in Boston, USA, between 29 July and 7 August 2020. Ad26.COV2.S was a replication-incompetent adenovirus type 26 vector that expressed a prefusion-stabilized SARS-CoV-2 spike protein derived from the original Wuhan strain.

The receptor's source is a person between 18 and 59 years old who received the Ad26.COV2.S COVID-19 vaccine or a placebo. The sequence joins TRBV7-2 to TRBJ2-7, with TRBD2 tentatively as D gene (5 bases match). The source material was peripheral blood, sampled in a trial of Ad26.COV2.S vaccine versus placebo. The nucleotide sequence reads TGTGCCAGCGGAGGAAGAGGCCCCTACGAGCAGTACTTC. It translates to CASGGRGPYEQYF.